This T cell receptor (beta chain) is drawn from a study of blood T cell repertoires in COVID-19. The CDR3 is 14 amino acids. V dropped 1 base and J dropped 12; count of bases not matched to a gene: 4. Germline values: CDR1 LGHNA, CDR2 YNFKEQ. Measured with immunoSEQ multiplex PCR; TCRdb has only the in-frame clones, and not every one. The data show almost 350,000 clones, with roughly 89% seen just once and 3.9% held by the top ten. This clonotype originated in a woman aged 60-75 years with COVID-19, enrolled during active disease. The sequenced sample was peripheral blood. V and J are TRBV4-2 and TRBJ2-1; 12 positions agree with TRBD2. CDR3 nucleotides: TGTGCCAGCAGCCAAGTAACTAGCGGGGGGCCGCAGTTCTTC. This encodes CASSQVTSGGPQFF.